The 22 T cell receptor beta chains given below trace back to one sample, sequenced in a study of T-cell memory formation after mild COVID-19 (dated by TCRdb to the early 2020s). The library was built by means of 5' RACE. The sequencer listed for this sample is Illumina NovaSeq 6000. TCRdb reran the public reads through fastp at Q25 and MiXCR, keeping productive beta chains. Each CDR3 protein gets just one entry, which takes the most common genes and DNA from the rows behind it. Present in this sample are more than 250,000 distinct CDR3 sequences, over 15% of which were seen just once. Together, the top ten hold 20% to 25% of the sample. The sample taken for sequencing was PBMCs or a T cell subset sorted from them (not recorded which). Receptors were obtained from a man aged 18 to 30 who had mild COVID-19 (a few samples of this study predate the infection). The sample titles of this study are shuffled in the database, so cell type and time point are left out; the donor was told from shared clones.

This clonotype has more than one count but fewer than ten. The J gene is TRBJ1-1, the V gene TRBV7-8; a weak D match, TRBD1 (5 bases). CDR1 is SGHVS, CDR2 FQNEAQ, per germline. The CDR3 is 15 residues long. Deletions cut 5 bases from V and 1 base from J, with 14 bases between. CDR3 nucleotides: TGTGCCAGCAGCCCTAGTGGGGGACGGAACACTGAAGCTTTCTTT. Translating it yields CASSPSGGRNTEAFF.

This clonotype was detected ten times or more. This sequence joins TRBV7-2 and TRBJ1-3; no definite D call. This CDR3 region has 16 residues. From germline, CDR1 is SGHTA and CDR2 FQGNSA. Deletions cut 2 bases from V and 0 bases from J, with 11 bases between. This CDR3 is CASSLLVRLSGNTIYF. As DNA, the CDR3 is TGTGCCAGCAGCTTATTAGTCCGTCTCTCTGGAAACACCATATATTTT.

This clonotype has a count of ten or more. The chain is built from TRBV28 and TRBJ2-3, with D maybe TRBD2 (7 bases). CDR1 and CDR2 from the germline V gene are MDHEN and SYDVKM. The CDR3 covers 14 residues. Trimming stripped 6 bases from V and 4 bases from J, with 14 bases between. CDR3 residues: CASSPGGPADTQYF. In nucleotides, the CDR3 is TGTGCCAGCAGCCCGGGGGGCCCGGCAGATACGCAGTATTTT.

V is TRBV28 and J is TRBJ2-5, with D perhaps matching TRBD2 (6 bases). V shed 6 bases and J shed 3 bases, with 11 bases lying between them. CDR1 is MDHEN, CDR2 SYDVKM, per germline. This CDR3 is built from 13 residues. In nucleotides, the CDR3 is TGTGCCAGCAGAGTCAGGACTAAAGAGACCCAGTACTTC. It encodes CASRVRTKETQYF.

The J gene is TRBJ2-3, the V gene TRBV5-1; D may match TRBD1 or TRBD2 (5 bases each). The V gene lost 5 bases and the J gene lost 2 bases, with 18 bases spanning the gap. The CDR3 sequence is 16 residues long. The germline CDR1 and CDR2 sequences are SGHRS and YFSETQ. Here the CDR3 reads CASSYAPGRNTDTQYF. The CDR3 coding sequence is TGCGCCAGCAGTTATGCTCCGGGACGCAACACAGATACGCAGTATTTT.

The J gene is TRBJ2-7, the V gene TRBV28; D may be TRBD2 (6 bases). Germline-derived CDR1 and CDR2 are MDHEN and SYDVKM. The CDR3 length is 13 residues. V was clipped by 4 bases and J by 3 bases, with 10 bases between them. CDR3 coding DNA: TGTGCCAGCAGTTCGCGGGGTATCTACGAGCAGTACGTC. Its translation: CASSSRGIYEQYV.

The V call is TRBV7-8, the J call TRBJ1-1; D remains unclear. Germline V gene data show CDR1 as SGHVS and CDR2 as FQNEAQ. The CDR3 spans 12 residues. Trimming took 0 bases from V and 7 from J, leaving 6 bases between them. The CDR3 reads CASSLATVEAFF. CDR3 coding DNA: TGTGCCAGCAGCTTAGCGACGGTTGAAGCTTTCTTT.

J is TRBJ1-6 and V is TRBV27; D gene ambiguous. Germline values: CDR1 MNHEY, CDR2 SMNVEV (reference sequence). The V end lost 6 bases, the J end lost 1 base, and 7 bases lay between the germline ends. The CDR3 sequence is 14 residues long. The CDR3 here is CASSELSYNSPLHF. CDR3 in DNA: TGTGCCAGCAGCGAACTTTCCTATAATTCACCCCTCCACTTT.

V gene TRBV7-9 combines with J gene TRBJ2-7; 7 positions match TRBD1. From germline, CDR1 is SEHNR and CDR2 FQNEAQ (reference sequence). This CDR3 is 15 amino acids long. The V gene end was trimmed by 5 bases and the J gene end by 3 bases; junction bases not matched to a gene: 10. CDR3 bases: TGTGCCAGCAGCGAAAGACAGGGTAGGGGCTACGAGCAGTACTTC. Its protein product is CASSERQGRGYEQYF.

V usage is TRBV18 and J usage is TRBJ1-2; perhaps TRBD1 as D (5 bases). Germline V gene data show CDR1 as KGHSH and CDR2 as LQKENI. The CDR3 length is 16 residues. Trimming removed 0 bases from V and 5 bases from J, with 16 bases in between. The CDR3 here is CASSPPPGRFRYGYTF. Here the CDR3 DNA reads TGTGCCAGCTCACCACCTCCGGGGCGATTTCGGTATGGCTACACCTTC.

This clonotype was counted many times. The rearrangement uses TRBV3-1 and TRBJ2-7, with 7 bases matching TRBD1. Looked up from germline, CDR1 is LGHDT and CDR2 is YNNKEL (reference sequence). This CDR3 contains 14 residues. The trim removed 5 bases at V and 1 base at J, leaving 5 bases unmatched. CDR3 sequence reads: CASSYWTGSYEQYF. CDR3 nucleotides: TGTGCCAGCAGCTACTGGACAGGATCCTACGAGCAGTACTTC.

This clonotype was recorded only once. The chain recombines TRBV12-3 or TRBV12-4 with TRBJ2-1; D ambiguous. Trimming removed 3 bases from V and 8 bases from J, with 8 bases in between. The CDR3 spans 12 residues. The CDR3 nucleotides are TGTGCCAGCAGTTTTCGCCACTATGAGCAGTTCTTC. This codes for CASSFRHYEQFF.

The rearrangement uses TRBV6-2 or TRBV6-3 and TRBJ2-1; D unresolved. This CDR3 is built from 13 residues. V was cut by 0 bases and J by 4 bases, with 4 bases left in between. The germline V gene has CDR1 MNHEY and CDR2 SVGEGT. CDR3 in amino acids: CASSYSLYNEQFF. The CDR3 bases are TGTGCCAGCAGTTACTCCCTATACAATGAGCAGTTCTTC.

The chain joins TRBV7-2 to TRBJ2-7; TRBD1 or TRBD2 may be the D gene (5 bases each). The germline V gene encodes CDR1 SGHTA and CDR2 FQGNSA. With 5 bases removed from V and 1 base from J, the gap between germline ends came to 21 bases. This CDR3 has 17 residues. CDR3 sequence reads: CASSLPGQQAASYEQYF. CDR3 DNA: TGTGCCAGCAGCCTACCGGGGCAGCAGGCCGCATCCTACGAGCAGTACTTC.

This chain connects TRBV4-3 to TRBJ2-1; 9 nucleotides agree with TRBD2. The CDR3 consists of 17 residues. Germline V gene data show CDR1 as LGHNA and CDR2 as YSLEER. J was trimmed by 7 bases and V by 1 base; bases with no gene match: 11. CDR3 loop: CASSQVSAGGPRNEQFF. Written as DNA, the CDR3 is TGCGCCAGCAGCCAAGTGAGTGCGGGGGGGCCGAGGAATGAGCAGTTCTTC.

The chain carries TRBV12-3 or TRBV12-4 and TRBJ1-1, with TRBD1 as a possible D gene (5 bases). The CDR3 has 14 amino acids. The germline V and J ends were trimmed by 5 bases and 1 base, with 11 bases remaining between them. CDR3 sequence reads: CASSLLRGNTEAFF. The DNA of the CDR3 is TGTGCCAGCAGTCTGCTAAGGGGGAACACTGAAGCTTTCTTT.

This clonotype was recorded at least ten times. The rearrangement uses TRBV7-2 and TRBJ2-3; TRBD2 agrees at 13 bases. Per the germline V gene, CDR1 is SGHTA and CDR2 is FQGNSA. The CDR3 is 15 residues long. The V and J ends lost 6 bases and 3 bases, in that order; junction bases with no gene match: 3. The CDR3 nucleotides read TGTGCCAGCAGGGGACTAGCGGGGAATACAGATACGCAGTATTTT. It is translated as CASRGLAGNTDTQYF.

A few counts support this clonotype. The chain uses TRBV4-3 and TRBJ2-4, with D tentatively TRBD1 (9 bases). The CDR3 sequence is 18 residues long. Trimming pared 0 bases from V and 8 bases from J, leaving 23 bases between. Germline V gene data show CDR1 as LGHNA and CDR2 as YSLEER. As DNA, the CDR3 is TGCGCCAGCAGCCAAGATGCCGGGAGGGGACAGGGTGGGGACATTCAGTACTTC. Translating gives CASSQDAGRGQGGDIQYF.

This clonotype has only a few counts. This rearrangement joins TRBV12-3 or TRBV12-4 to TRBJ1-2; D unclear. With 1 base removed from V and 1 base from J, the gap between germline ends came to 7 bases. The CDR3 is made up of 14 amino acids. The CDR3 coding sequence is TGTGCCAGCAGTTTAGGAGGGTTTAACTATGGCTACACCTTC. Encoded protein: CASSLGGFNYGYTF.

The V call is TRBV6-2 or TRBV6-3, the J call TRBJ2-3; 7 bases fit TRBD2. The CDR3 is 14 residues long. Looked up from germline, CDR1 is MNHEY and CDR2 is SVGEGT. The V segment lost 6 bases and the J segment 1 base; nucleotides outside the gene matches: 4. CDR3 in amino acids: CASSPTSGTDTQYF. CDR3 in DNA: TGTGCCAGCAGCCCTACTAGCGGCACAGATACGCAGTATTTT.

This clonotype came up a few times. The chain joins TRBV6-6 to TRBJ2-1; either TRBD1 or TRBD2 may fit D (7 bases each). V lost 5 bases, J lost 10 bases, and 12 bases lay in between. From germline, CDR1 is MNHNY and CDR2 SVGAGI (reference sequence). This CDR3 has 12 residues. The CDR3 sequence: CASSNQGGEQFF. CDR3 nucleotide sequence: TGTGCCAGCAGTAACCAGGGGGGGGAGCAGTTCTTC.

Only a few counts were recorded for this clonotype. This rearrangement joins TRBV7-9 to TRBJ1-5; TRBD1 matches 7 bases. V was clipped by 5 bases and J by 7 bases; unmatched bases: 8. Germline CDR1 and CDR2: SEHNR and FQNEAQ (reference sequence). This CDR3 comprises 14 residues. CDR3 residues: CASSAMTGSQPQHF. In DNA form, the CDR3 reads TGTGCCAGCAGCGCCATGACAGGGAGCCAGCCCCAGCATTTT.